Sequencing of this TCR beta chain was carried out in a study of human versus mouse CDR3 diversity and MHC coevolution. Study results and limitations: iCHAO1 estimated the human TCR beta repertoire at 1.5 million to 2 million clonotypes.

Regarding this clone: Antigen unknown.

Germline V gene sequence: CDR1 MNHEY, CDR2 SVGAGI. Deletions cut 5 bases from V and 1 base from J, with 14 bases between. The CDR3 loop spans 15 amino acids. The assay was immunoSEQ multiplex PCR, and TCRdb's table has in-frame clones only and misses some. Of 50,000 to 65,000 clones in the sample, just under 95% are singletons; the top ten hold approximately 19%. The receptor was derived from a person between 55 and 70 years old in good health. Sequencing was done on a sample of naive CD4+ T cells from blood. This sample's subset: CD45RO-negative CD62L-positive naive CD4 T cells. The V call is TRBV6-5, the J call TRBJ1-1; D not resolved. This CDR3 reads CASSPPPERNTEAFF. The CDR3, as DNA: TGTGCCAGCAGTCCCCCTCCAGAAAGGAACACTGAAGCTTTCTTT.